These T cell receptor beta chains were read from a single sample in a study of cytomegalovirus exposure and HLA in healthy donors. Only in-frame clones appear in the TCRdb table, and some are missing; sequencing was by immunoSEQ multiplex PCR. The data hold over 110,000 clones, with over 75% observed a single time. The sample consisted of PBMCs. The receptors stem from a male donor in good health and CMV-seronegative. The CDR3 runs from the conserved cysteine through the conserved F or W. A D gene is named only where the DNA matches it firmly. Size tells how often a clone was seen (once, few, many) or the class of an expanded clone, and some rows leave it out.

>TRBD1|.|TRBV4-3|TRBJ2-1
TGCGCCAGCAGCCGGGGACAGGGGGAGGCATATGAGCAGTTCTTC
CASSRGQGEAYEQFF
>TRBD2|.|TRBV19|TRBJ2-1
TGTGCCAGTAGTAATAGCGGGAGTTTAAATGAGCAGTTCTTC
CASSNSGSLNEQFF
>.|.|TRBV6-5|TRBJ1-2
TGTGCCAGCAGTTACTCGGAGGGGATTAATGGCTACACCTTC
CASSYSEGINGYTF
>TRBD2|.|TRBV11-2|TRBJ2-7
TGTGCCAGCAGCTCGACTAGCGGGCTCTCCTACGAGCAGTACTTC
CASSSTSGLSYEQYF
>TRBD1|once|TRBV27|TRBJ2-7
TGTGCCAGCACCACGTTCAGTGGGACAGGTCTGTACGAGCAGTACTTC
CASTTFSGTGLYEQYF
>.|.|TRBV4-1|TRBJ2-4
TGCGCCAGCAGCCAAGCGACGATGCGGGAAAACATTCAGTACTTC
CASSQATMRENIQYF
>TRBD2|once|TRBV2|TRBJ2-7
TGTGCCAGCAAAGCTGGGGGAGGGAGCTCCTACGAGCAGTACTTC
CASKAGGGSSYEQYF
>.|.|TRBV5-6|TRBJ2-7
TGTGCCAGCAGCTTGGTTGCAGCCTACGAGCAGTACTTC
CASSLVAAYEQYF
>TRBD2|.|TRBV25-1|TRBJ2-1
TGTGCCAGCAGTGACTCCCGGGACTATGCGGAGTTCTTC
CASSDSRDYAEFF
>TRBD1|.|TRBV7-9|TRBJ1-2
TGTGCCAGCAGCTTTTCAACCGGGACAGGGGGTGGAGGCTACACCTTC
CASSFSTGTGGGGYTF
>.|.|TRBV5-1|TRBJ2-2
TGCGCCAGCTGGGGCAGGTCGACTAGCGGGGAGCTGTTTTTT
CASWGRSTSGELFF
>.|once|TRBV10-3|TRBJ2-3
TGTGCCATCAGTGAGTCGAGAGATACGCAGTATTTT
CAISESRDTQYF
>TRBD1|.|TRBV15|TRBJ1-2
TGTGCCACCAGCGAGGGACAGGGATCCTATGGCTACACCTTC
CATSEGQGSYGYTF
>TRBD2|.|TRBV27|TRBJ2-1
TGTGCCAGCAGCTTTAGCGGGAGCTCCTACAATGAGCAGTTCTTC
CASSFSGSSYNEQFF
>TRBD1|few|TRBV29-1|TRBJ1-2
TGCAGCGTTGGGGGGACAGAGACTACCGGCTACACCTTC
CSVGGTETTGYTF
>TRBD2|.|TRBV20-1|TRBJ2-7
TGCAGTGCTTGGGGGGGGATCGAGCAGTACTTC
CSAWGGIEQYF
>TRBD1|.|TRBV11-2|TRBJ2-3
TGTGCCAGCAGCTTAGGCAGGGGGAACGAACGGACCTCTCCAGATACGCAGTATTTT
CASSLGRGNERTSPDTQYF
>.|few|TRBV19|TRBJ1-1
TGTGCCAGTAGTACTCTCCCGTGGGGAGAACAAGCTTTCTTT
CASSTLPWGEQAFF
>.|.|TRBV6-5|TRBJ1-1
TGTGCCAGCAGTTCCGGGTTTTTTGAAGCTTTCTTT
CASSSGFFEAFF
>TRBD2|.|TRBV9|TRBJ2-7
TGTGCCAGCAGCGAAGGACTAGATGGCGAGCAGTACTTC
CASSEGLDGEQYF
>.|.|TRBV2|TRBJ2-7
TGTGCCGGTGTAGAGAAAGCTTCCTACGAGCAGTACTTC
CAGVEKASYEQYF
>.|few|TRBV6-6|TRBJ2-7
TGTGCCAGCAGTCCTCCCGGAGGGTACTACGAGCAGTACTTC
CASSPPGGYYEQYF
>.|.|TRBV10-3|TRBJ2-7
TGTGCCATCACCGAAGGATGGGAGACCGGCTACGAGCAGTACTTC
CAITEGWETGYEQYF
>TRBD2|.|TRBV5-1|TRBJ2-1
TGCGCCAGCAGCTTAGGCGGGAGGGCCGACAATGAGCAGTTCTTC
CASSLGGRADNEQFF
>.|.|TRBV7-2|TRBJ2-1
TGTGCCAGCAGCTTTTCGAGGGACAATGAGCAGTTCTTC
CASSFSRDNEQFF